A selection of T cell receptor beta chains follows, all from one sample in a study of blood T cell repertoires in COVID-19. Only in-frame clones appear in the TCRdb table, and some are missing; sequencing was by immunoSEQ multiplex PCR. This sample has 150,000 to 200,000 clones, with around three quarters found just once. The material sequenced was peripheral blood. The receptors were gathered from a man in his 60s with active or convalescent COVID-19. The CDR3 runs from the conserved cysteine through the conserved F or W. Expanded clones are given a class, and other clones once, few, many or no size at all.

CDR3 length,J gene,V gene,clone size,CDR3 protein
19,TRBJ2-5,TRBV4-2,-,CASSQVSGLAGEGSETQYF
16,TRBJ1-1,TRBV3-1/TRBV3-2,-,CASSQGTRDFDTEAFF
13,TRBJ1-2,TRBV28,-,CASSLQGAGGYTF
14,TRBJ1-1,TRBV19,-,CASSMAASNTEAFF
15,TRBJ1-2,TRBV18,-,CASSPLGQGDYGYTF
15,TRBJ2-3,TRBV6-5,-,CASVPASGSWGTQYF
15,TRBJ2-4,TRBV4-1,few,CASSPRDREGNIQYF
14,TRBJ2-7,TRBV7-3,-,CASSPQHSTYEQYF
14,TRBJ1-5,TRBV19,-,CASRYRGQGQPQHF
13,TRBJ2-5,TRBV5-1,-,CASSLGLQETQYF
14,TRBJ2-3,TRBV11-1,-,CASRRPEGVDTQYF
15,TRBJ2-1,TRBV9,-,CASSVGGTRHNEQFF
16,TRBJ2-7,TRBV28,-,CASSSSGTGGSYEQYF
16,TRBJ2-3,TRBV11-1,-,CASSFRGRRNSDTQYF
13,TRBJ2-5,TRBV5-1,-,CASSPGSWETQYF
12,TRBJ2-1,TRBV7-9,once,CASSLFGNEQFF
16,TRBJ2-3,TRBV27,-,CATHTRVKDSGDTQYF
14,TRBJ2-2,TRBV28,once,CASSSEFNTGELFF
17,TRBJ1-4,TRBV10-3,-,CAISGGQEDQSNEKLFF
12,TRBJ1-1,TRBV18,few,CASSSEYTEAFF
14,TRBJ2-5,TRBV7-2,-,CASRLGQGKETQYF
14,TRBJ1-3,TRBV7-8,many,CASTARGSGNTIYF
16,TRBJ2-5,TRBV10-3,once,CAIRGDSHSGQETQYF
16,TRBJ2-2,TRBV7-2,-,CASSLVYGRDTGELFF
15,TRBJ2-3,TRBV7-2,-,CASSSQGGGTDTQYF
13,TRBJ1-1,TRBV28,-,CASSSSTSTEAFF
15,TRBJ2-2,TRBV29-1,-,CSVGGIAVGTGELFF
14,TRBJ1-1,TRBV30,-,CAWSWDREITEAFF
13,TRBJ1-1,TRBV5-1,-,CASTDGQGGEAFF
13,TRBJ2-2,TRBV18,-,CASSPRSLGELFF
15,TRBJ2-3,TRBV11-2,-,CASSPLEDFTDTQYF
14,TRBJ2-7,TRBV18,-,CASSPRQGSYEQYF
14,TRBJ2-1,TRBV6-6,-,CASSYSRVYNEQFF
16,TRBJ2-3,TRBV5-1,-,CASSRTAGGPPDTQYF
14,TRBJ2-1,TRBV30,-,CAWSPGESYNEQFF
13,TRBJ2-7,TRBV30,-,CAWSDRGTYEQYF
15,TRBJ2-7,TRBV4-1,-,CASSQGGPGPYEQYF
13,TRBJ1-5,TRBV7-2,many,CASSLNFQRTQHF
12,TRBJ1-4,TRBV7-6,-,CASSLINEKLFF
13,TRBJ2-5,TRBV5-1,-,CASSIPGEETQYF
16,TRBJ2-5,TRBV7-9,-,CASSLVVGAGEETQYF
14,TRBJ2-3,TRBV10-3,-,CAINSQDRGMAQYF
14,TRBJ2-2,TRBV7-3,-,CASKTSPNTGELFF
16,TRBJ2-1,TRBV5-1,-,CASSSLTSGSVDEQFF
16,TRBJ2-3,TRBV9,-,CASSVGIAGETDTQYF
15,TRBJ2-1,TRBV9,-,CASSGTSGMGDEQFF
15,TRBJ1-4,TRBV7-3,-,CASSPRAGANEKLFF
16,TRBJ2-2,TRBV28,-,CASTGNRGLESGELFF
14,TRBJ2-7,TRBV6-5,-,CASNRQGLSYEQYF